The text below deals with one T cell receptor (beta chain). The record originates from a study of beta chain features in type 1 diabetes. Blood was drawn once from each donor into heparinised tubes. The draws averaged about 120 mL. The authors sorted CD4+ naive, central memory, regulatory and stem cell-like memory cells via CD45RO/CCR7/CD25/CD127/CD95/CD27. CDR1 SEHNR and CDR2 FQNEAQ come from the germline V gene (reference sequence). Trimming took 1 base from V and 0 from J, leaving 10 bases between them. The CDR3 loop spans 17 amino acids. What was sequenced were expressed TCRB transcripts, since all of the isolated RNA had been reverse transcribed. TCRdb keeps only in-frame clones here, not all; method: immunoSEQ multiplex PCR. The sample contains 680,000 or so clones, roughly 16% of which appear only once.

The sequence came from a man younger than 35 in good health. Sample: naive CD4+ T cells from blood. This chain connects TRBV7-9 to TRBJ1-6; D is ambiguous. The CDR3 bases are TGTGCCAGCAGCTTAGTGATGTCAGTCTCCTATAATTCACCCCTCCACTTT. Translating it yields CASSLVMSVSYNSPLHF.